These 5 T cell receptor beta chains were sequenced from one sample in a study of vaccination effects on CD4 cells after COVID-19. Following culture for around 9 days, CD4+ T cells were isolated. Every participant took two doses of the BNT162b2 or mRNA-1273 vaccine. No antigen is known for these receptors. Repertoires were generated with immunoSEQ multiplex PCR, while TCRdb's copy carries only in-frame clones and drops some. Among 30,000 to 35,000 clones listed, over 70% were seen once. The input for sequencing was CD4+ T cells from PBMCs cultured without peptide, taken after COVID-19 vaccination. Receptors were obtained from a human donor who received a COVID-19 vaccine.

This clone was seen more than once but under ten times. The rearrangement links TRBV7-2 to TRBJ1-2, with D hard to call. The CDR3 extends over 14 amino acids. Germline V gene lookup returns CDR1 SGHTA and CDR2 FQGNSA. V lost 1 base and J lost 1, with 7 bases in between. The CDR3 loop is CASSLDTGNYGYTF. CDR3 sequence (DNA): TGTGCCAGCAGCTTAGATACTGGTAACTATGGCTACACCTTC.

The CDR3: CASSWSQETQYF. In nucleotides, the CDR3 is TGTGCCAGCAGCTGGTCCCAAGAGACCCAGTACTTC. The genes are TRBV6-1 and TRBJ2-5; D is undetermined. From germline, CDR1 is MNHNS and CDR2 SASEGT. Between the trimmed V and J ends, which lost 6 bases and 1 base, there was a span of 6 bases. The CDR3 length is 12 residues.

The chain uses TRBV4-3 and TRBJ2-7; 9 bases are a match to TRBD1. The ends lost 4 bases at V and 7 bases at J; junction bases unmatched: 11. CDR1 LGHNA and CDR2 YSLEER come from the germline V gene. The CDR3 has 15 residues. The CDR3 here is CASSPKPGQGNEQYF. CDR3 DNA sequence: TGCGCCAGCAGCCCAAAACCGGGACAGGGTAATGAGCAGTACTTC.

The chain links TRBV18 to TRBJ1-1, with 9 bases fitting TRBD1. The CDR3 is made up of 14 amino acids. V gave up 3 bases and J gave up 5 bases; unmatched junction bases: 4. Per the germline V gene, CDR1 is KGHSH and CDR2 is LQKENI. CDR3 nucleotides: TGTGCCAGCTCACCGACGACAGGGGGGACTGAAGCTTTCTTT. It specifies CASSPTTGGTEAFF.

The chain is built from TRBV5-6 and TRBJ1-6, with 10 bases that match TRBD1. This CDR3 region has 16 residues. The germline V gene has CDR1 SGHDT and CDR2 YYEEEE. J lost 9 bases, V lost 3 bases, and 9 bases had no gene match. CDR3 in DNA: TGTGCCAGCAGCTGGGGGATGGGACAGGGGATTTCACCCCTCCACTTT. Translating it yields CASSWGMGQGISPLHF.